The T cell receptor (beta chain) under discussion was sequenced for a study of T cells in Graves' hyperthyroidism and ophthalmopathy. The overall study: Before any treatment, at initial diagnosis, peripheral blood was collected.

This clonotype was counted ten times or more. Each diagnosis was grounded in clinical symptoms, serum thyroxine and TRAb, thyroid ultrasound, and orbital computed tomography. A roughly 9.7 ml volume of fresh peripheral blood provided the PBMCs. RNA transcripts served as the template for amplifying TCR beta CDR3 regions. The HTBI set primed first-round TCR CDR3 RT-PCR. TCRdb processed the multiplex PCR reads anew with MiXCR; each CDR3 protein has one entry. The profile shows some 370,000 distinct CDR3 sequences, about 14% of them singletons. This CDR3 contains 13 residues. V lost 7 bases and J lost 4, with 14 bases in between.

The receptor was derived from a man aged 45-65 years with Graves' ophthalmopathy. The specimen was blood. The chain couples TRBV12-3 or TRBV12-4 to TRBJ2-7; unclear D gene. The DNA of the CDR3 is TGTGCCAGCACCAAAAGTTCGGTTTACGAGCAGTACTTC. Its protein is CASTKSSVYEQYF.